The rows below give T cell receptor beta chains drawn from one sample of a study of T-cell memory formation after mild COVID-19. TCRdb reanalysed the 5' RACE reads using MiXCR and keeps one entry per CDR3 protein. The sample contains some 69,000 distinct CDR3 sequences, over 15% of which appear only once. Sequencing was done on a sample of PBMCs or a T cell subset sorted from them (not recorded which). The receptors originated from an adult woman who had mild COVID-19 (a few samples of this study predate the infection). Cell type and time point are not known. Each CDR3 is given with its conserved first and last residue. Fields, in order: J gene, clone size, CDR3 length, D gene, V gene, CDR3 DNA, CDR3 protein. A D gene is named only where the DNA matches it firmly. Clone size is stated in some rows and not others, as once, few, many or a class when expanded.

j_gene: TRBJ2-1; abundance: NA; len: 16; d_gene: NA; v_gene: TRBV6-2/TRBV6-3; CDR3nt: TGTGCCAGCGGGGCGACCGGGACACGGATCTACAATGAGCAGTTCTTC; CDR3aa: CASGATGTRIYNEQFF
j_gene: TRBJ1-6; abundance: NA; len: 15; d_gene: NA; v_gene: TRBV7-8; CDR3nt: TGTGCCAGCAGCTTAGGGGAGGGGGACTGGATGGCCCTCCACTTT; CDR3aa: CASSLGEGDWMALHF
j_gene: TRBJ2-1; abundance: few; len: 15; d_gene: TRBD2; v_gene: TRBV6-1; CDR3nt: TGTGCCAGCAGTGTTAGCGGGGGATCCTACAATGAGCAGTTCTTC; CDR3aa: CASSVSGGSYNEQFF
j_gene: TRBJ2-7; abundance: NA; len: 14; d_gene: NA; v_gene: TRBV5-1; CDR3nt: TGCGCCAGCAGCTTGGACGACAGCTCCTACGAGCAGTACTTC; CDR3aa: CASSLDDSSYEQYF
j_gene: TRBJ2-3; abundance: NA; len: 15; d_gene: TRBD2; v_gene: TRBV7-8; CDR3nt: TGTGCCAGTCGGGGATCAGCGGGGGGGCGTGATACGCAGTATTTT; CDR3aa: CASRGSAGGRDTQYF
j_gene: TRBJ1-5; abundance: NA; len: 15; d_gene: TRBD1; v_gene: TRBV6-4; CDR3nt: TGTGCCAGCAGTGAAACAGGGGAAGGCAATCAGCCCCAGCATTTT; CDR3aa: CASSETGEGNQPQHF
j_gene: TRBJ2-1; abundance: NA; len: 15; d_gene: NA; v_gene: TRBV7-8; CDR3nt: TGTGCCAGCAGCTTAGGAGGAACTACCACCCATGAGCAGTTCTTC; CDR3aa: CASSLGGTTTHEQFF
j_gene: TRBJ1-5; abundance: few; len: 13; d_gene: NA; v_gene: TRBV7-9; CDR3nt: TGTGCCAGCAGCACCAGCCCCGAGCAGCCCCAGCATTTT; CDR3aa: CASSTSPEQPQHF
j_gene: TRBJ2-1; abundance: few; len: 12; d_gene: NA; v_gene: TRBV9; CDR3nt: TGTGCCAGCAGCGTAGGTGACAATGAGCAGTTCTTC; CDR3aa: CASSVGDNEQFF
j_gene: TRBJ2-2; abundance: NA; len: 11; d_gene: NA; v_gene: TRBV29-1; CDR3nt: TGCAGCGTTATCGGCACCGGGGAGCTGTTTTTT; CDR3aa: CSVIGTGELFF
j_gene: TRBJ2-7; abundance: NA; len: 16; d_gene: NA; v_gene: TRBV20-1; CDR3nt: TGCAGTGCTAGAGCTCCCAGGGGAGTTAGGTCCTACGAGCAGTACTTC; CDR3aa: CSARAPRGVRSYEQYF
j_gene: TRBJ2-1; abundance: many; len: 13; d_gene: NA; v_gene: TRBV20-1; CDR3nt: TGCAGTGCTAGAGATAGTAGCGTACCCGAGCAGTTCTTC; CDR3aa: CSARDSSVPEQFF
j_gene: TRBJ2-2; abundance: NA; len: 18; d_gene: NA; v_gene: TRBV12-3/TRBV12-4; CDR3nt: TGTGCCAGCAGTTTAAGGGGCATCGCGGAGGCGAACACCGGGGAGCTGTTTTTT; CDR3aa: CASSLRGIAEANTGELFF
j_gene: TRBJ2-5; abundance: few; len: 14; d_gene: NA; v_gene: TRBV7-9; CDR3nt: TGTGCCAGCAGCGACTTCGGCAGGGAAGAGACCCAGTACTTC; CDR3aa: CASSDFGREETQYF
j_gene: TRBJ2-3; abundance: NA; len: 16; d_gene: NA; v_gene: TRBV12-3/TRBV12-4; CDR3nt: TGTGCCAGCAGTCTTCCCCGGGTAGCTAGCACAGATACGCAGTATTTT; CDR3aa: CASSLPRVASTDTQYF
j_gene: TRBJ2-1; abundance: few; len: 14; d_gene: NA; v_gene: TRBV5-1; CDR3nt: TGCGCCAGCAGGTTCCCAACGGGGTACAATGAGCAGTTCTTC; CDR3aa: CASRFPTGYNEQFF
j_gene: TRBJ2-7; abundance: few; len: 14; d_gene: TRBD1; v_gene: TRBV15; CDR3nt: TGTGCCACCAGCAGGGACAGGAGCTCCTACGAGCAGTACTTC; CDR3aa: CATSRDRSSYEQYF
j_gene: TRBJ2-7; abundance: few; len: 14; d_gene: NA; v_gene: TRBV18; CDR3nt: TGTGCCAGCTCACCAGAGGCCTACTCCTACGAGCAGTACTTC; CDR3aa: CASSPEAYSYEQYF
j_gene: TRBJ2-3; abundance: many; len: 15; d_gene: NA; v_gene: TRBV7-3; CDR3nt: TGTGCCAGCAGCTTAATTTTCAGGGAAACAGATACGCAGTATTTT; CDR3aa: CASSLIFRETDTQYF
j_gene: TRBJ2-3; abundance: NA; len: 16; d_gene: TRBD1; v_gene: TRBV5-1; CDR3nt: TGCGCCAGCAGCTTCCGGGACAGGGTTGGCACAGATACGCAGTATTTT; CDR3aa: CASSFRDRVGTDTQYF
j_gene: TRBJ2-5; abundance: many; len: 16; d_gene: NA; v_gene: TRBV7-8; CDR3nt: TGTGCCAGCAGCTTAGGAGTAGCGGAACTCCAAGAGACCCAGTACTTC; CDR3aa: CASSLGVAELQETQYF
j_gene: TRBJ2-7; abundance: many; len: 15; d_gene: TRBD2; v_gene: TRBV29-1; CDR3nt: TGCAGCGTTGGGCGGGGGGGGCCGGCCGGCTACGAGCAGTACTTC; CDR3aa: CSVGRGGPAGYEQYF
j_gene: TRBJ2-2; abundance: NA; len: 12; d_gene: NA; v_gene: TRBV7-9; CDR3nt: TGTGCCAGCTACCAGGGTGCCGGGGAGCTGTTTTTT; CDR3aa: CASYQGAGELFF
j_gene: TRBJ1-2; abundance: NA; len: 13; d_gene: TRBD1; v_gene: TRBV29-1; CDR3nt: TGCAGCGTTGAGGACAGGGGGGGGTATGGCTACACCTTC; CDR3aa: CSVEDRGGYGYTF
j_gene: TRBJ2-1; abundance: many; len: 14; d_gene: NA; v_gene: TRBV5-5; CDR3nt: TGTGCCAGCAGCCCCCCCCAGGGCAGCAATGAGCAGTTCTTC; CDR3aa: CASSPPQGSNEQFF
j_gene: TRBJ2-3; abundance: few; len: 16; d_gene: TRBD1; v_gene: TRBV29-1; CDR3nt: TGCAGCGTTGAAGATCCCGGGACAGGGGGTTCAGATACGCAGTATTTT; CDR3aa: CSVEDPGTGGSDTQYF
j_gene: TRBJ1-1; abundance: NA; len: 13; d_gene: NA; v_gene: TRBV4-1; CDR3nt: TGCGCCAGCAGCCAAGGACAGCACACTGAAGCTTTCTTT; CDR3aa: CASSQGQHTEAFF
j_gene: TRBJ2-2; abundance: many; len: 11; d_gene: NA; v_gene: TRBV29-1; CDR3nt: TGCAGCGTTGACGCGGCCGGGGAGCTGTTTTTT; CDR3aa: CSVDAAGELFF
j_gene: TRBJ1-2; abundance: NA; len: 13; d_gene: NA; v_gene: TRBV5-6; CDR3nt: TGTGCCAGCAGCTTGCCGGGGTCTAATGGCTACACCTTC; CDR3aa: CASSLPGSNGYTF
j_gene: TRBJ2-7; abundance: NA; len: 16; d_gene: NA; v_gene: TRBV29-1; CDR3nt: TGCAGCGTTGAAGGGGTGGTCGGATCCCCCTCCTACGAGCAGTACTTC; CDR3aa: CSVEGVVGSPSYEQYF
j_gene: TRBJ2-1; abundance: few; len: 18; d_gene: TRBD1; v_gene: TRBV19; CDR3nt: TGTGCCAGTAGTATAGTTCGGACAGGGGTCCTCGTCTACAATGAGCAGTTCTTC; CDR3aa: CASSIVRTGVLVYNEQFF
j_gene: TRBJ2-7; abundance: few; len: 14; d_gene: TRBD1; v_gene: TRBV9; CDR3nt: TGTGCCAGCAGCGCCTCCGGGACAGGGGTGGGGCAGTACTTC; CDR3aa: CASSASGTGVGQYF
j_gene: TRBJ2-7; abundance: NA; len: 17; d_gene: TRBD2; v_gene: TRBV6-2/TRBV6-3; CDR3nt: TGTGCCAGCAGTTACTCGCTACAGCGGGAGGGAACCGACGAGCAGTACTTC; CDR3aa: CASSYSLQREGTDEQYF
j_gene: TRBJ1-1; abundance: NA; len: 15; d_gene: NA; v_gene: TRBV4-3; CDR3nt: TGCGCCAGCAGCCAAGATGAGGGCATGAACACTGAAGCTTTCTTT; CDR3aa: CASSQDEGMNTEAFF
j_gene: TRBJ2-3; abundance: few; len: 14; d_gene: NA; v_gene: TRBV5-6; CDR3nt: TGTGCCAGCAGCTTGGGGGTAGCAACAGATACGCAGTATTTT; CDR3aa: CASSLGVATDTQYF
j_gene: TRBJ2-1; abundance: NA; len: 16; d_gene: TRBD1; v_gene: TRBV28; CDR3nt: TGTGCCAGCAGCCACAACTACGGGACAGGGGGCAATGAGCAGTTCTTC; CDR3aa: CASSHNYGTGGNEQFF
j_gene: TRBJ2-3; abundance: NA; len: 16; d_gene: TRBD2; v_gene: TRBV30; CDR3nt: TGTGCCTGGAGCCCGGGACTAGCGGGATCAGCAGATACGCAGTATTTT; CDR3aa: CAWSPGLAGSADTQYF
j_gene: TRBJ2-5; abundance: few; len: 16; d_gene: NA; v_gene: TRBV5-1; CDR3nt: TGCGCCAGCAGCTTGGAGGCACCCGCTAAGGGGGAGACCCAGTACTTC; CDR3aa: CASSLEAPAKGETQYF
j_gene: TRBJ2-7; abundance: few; len: 17; d_gene: NA; v_gene: TRBV6-5; CDR3nt: TGTGCCAGCAGTTACTTGGTCGCGTCAGAGAAAACCTACGAGCAGTACTTC; CDR3aa: CASSYLVASEKTYEQYF
j_gene: TRBJ1-5; abundance: few; len: 15; d_gene: NA; v_gene: TRBV4-1; CDR3nt: TGCGCCAGCAGCCAACGAACCGCTCCGGGGGAGGCCCAGCATTTT; CDR3aa: CASSQRTAPGEAQHF
j_gene: TRBJ2-2; abundance: NA; len: 17; d_gene: TRBD2; v_gene: TRBV9; CDR3nt: TGTGCCAGCAGCGTAGGAGGCCTAGCGGTTAACACCGGGGAGCTGTTTTTT; CDR3aa: CASSVGGLAVNTGELFF
j_gene: TRBJ1-2; abundance: NA; len: 14; d_gene: TRBD1; v_gene: TRBV20-1; CDR3nt: TGCAGTGCTCAGGACAGGGGGCACGGCTATGGCTACACCTTC; CDR3aa: CSAQDRGHGYGYTF
j_gene: TRBJ2-7; abundance: few; len: 13; d_gene: NA; v_gene: TRBV20-1; CDR3nt: TGCAGTGCTCCCCGGGACGGTACCTACGAGCAGTACTTC; CDR3aa: CSAPRDGTYEQYF
j_gene: TRBJ2-7; abundance: NA; len: 14; d_gene: TRBD1; v_gene: TRBV7-9; CDR3nt: TGTGCCAGCGGACAGGGTCATCCTACCTACGAGCAGTACTTC; CDR3aa: CASGQGHPTYEQYF
j_gene: TRBJ2-7; abundance: few; len: 15; d_gene: TRBD1; v_gene: TRBV5-1; CDR3nt: TGCGCCAGCAGCTTGGGGACCGGGACAGAATACGAGCAGTACTTC; CDR3aa: CASSLGTGTEYEQYF
j_gene: TRBJ2-7; abundance: few; len: 14; d_gene: NA; v_gene: TRBV9; CDR3nt: TGTGCCAGCAGCCCTCGGGACGCCGGCTACGAGCAGTACTTC; CDR3aa: CASSPRDAGYEQYF
j_gene: TRBJ2-1; abundance: many; len: 12; d_gene: NA; v_gene: TRBV5-4; CDR3nt: TGTGCCAGCAGCTTAGGGAGCACCGAGCAGTTCTTC; CDR3aa: CASSLGSTEQFF
j_gene: TRBJ2-7; abundance: few; len: 16; d_gene: TRBD2; v_gene: TRBV20-1; CDR3nt: TGCAGTGCTAGAGATGGGCTAGCGGGAAGAACCTACGAGCAGTACTTC; CDR3aa: CSARDGLAGRTYEQYF
j_gene: TRBJ1-1; abundance: few; len: 13; d_gene: NA; v_gene: TRBV7-6; CDR3nt: TGTGCCAGCAGCTTAAACGGACAGTATGAAGCTTTCTTT; CDR3aa: CASSLNGQYEAFF
j_gene: TRBJ1-2; abundance: few; len: 14; d_gene: TRBD1; v_gene: TRBV7-8; CDR3nt: TGTGCCAGCGGCCCGGGACAGGTTAACTATGGCTACACCTTC; CDR3aa: CASGPGQVNYGYTF
j_gene: TRBJ1-2; abundance: NA; len: 13; d_gene: TRBD1; v_gene: TRBV29-1; CDR3nt: TGCAGCGCCTTGACAGGGGAAGACTATGGCTACACCTTC; CDR3aa: CSALTGEDYGYTF
j_gene: TRBJ2-7; abundance: NA; len: 14; d_gene: TRBD2; v_gene: TRBV20-1; CDR3nt: TGCAGTGCTAGACTTCGGGGAGGGGCATACGAGCAGTACTTC; CDR3aa: CSARLRGGAYEQYF